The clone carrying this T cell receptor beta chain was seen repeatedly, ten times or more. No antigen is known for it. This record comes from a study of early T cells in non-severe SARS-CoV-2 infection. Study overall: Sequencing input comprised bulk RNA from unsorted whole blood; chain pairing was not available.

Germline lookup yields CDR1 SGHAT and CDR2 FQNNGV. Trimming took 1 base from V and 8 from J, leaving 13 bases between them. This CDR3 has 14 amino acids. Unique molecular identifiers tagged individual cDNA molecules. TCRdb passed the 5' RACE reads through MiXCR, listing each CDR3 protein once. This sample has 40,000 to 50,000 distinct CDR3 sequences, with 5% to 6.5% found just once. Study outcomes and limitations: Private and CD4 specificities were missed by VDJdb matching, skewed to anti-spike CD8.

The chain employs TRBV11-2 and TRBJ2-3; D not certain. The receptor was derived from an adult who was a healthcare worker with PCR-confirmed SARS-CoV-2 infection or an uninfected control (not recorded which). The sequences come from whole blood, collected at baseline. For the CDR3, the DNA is TGTGCCAGCAGCTTAGTTTCTTCGGCGTCTACGCAGTATTTT. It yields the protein CASSLVSSASTQYF.